This T cell receptor (beta chain) appears in the sequencing data of a study of blood T cells in healthy people across ages. The CDR3 loop spans 15 amino acids. J gave up 4 bases and V 6 bases, and 9 bases lay outside the gene matches. Germline CDR1 and CDR2: MNHNS and SASEGT. The authors ran a second PCR of about 7 to 11 cycles using a sample-barcoded 5' primer and a J-beta primer mix. Every cDNA was tagged by a template-switch adaptor with 12 random nucleotides. TCRdb re-analysed the 5' RACE reads in MiXCR, keeping a single row per CDR3 protein. The sample consists of more than 650,000 distinct CDR3 sequences, 20% to 25% of them appearing once.

V is TRBV6-1 and J is TRBJ2-1; 7 bases line up with TRBD2. The material sequenced was blood. This TCR derives from a man between 65 and 85 years old in good health. Here the CDR3 DNA reads TGTGCCAGCAGACCTCCTAGCGGACCTTACAATGAGCAGTTCTTC. This gives the protein CASRPPSGPYNEQFF.